A selection of T cell receptor beta chains follows, all from one sample in a study of blood T cell repertoires in COVID-19. Profiled with immunoSEQ multiplex PCR; TCRdb holds only in-frame clones, not every one. The sample contains 120,000 to 150,000 clones, approximately 80% of which appear only once. Sequencing was performed on peripheral blood. These receptors came from a man between 60 and 70 years old with active or convalescent COVID-19. Both conserved end residues are part of each CDR3. A D gene is named only where the DNA matches it firmly.

TRBJ2-1 | NA | TRBV5-1 | CASSLGGADNEQFF | TGCGCCAGCAGCTTGGGCGGGGCTGACAATGAGCAGTTCTTC
TRBJ2-7 | TRBD2 | TRBV15 | CATSREPSGYEQYF | TGTGCCACCAGCAGAGAACCTAGCGGCTACGAGCAGTACTTC
TRBJ2-1 | NA | TRBV27 | CASSLSHGAPYNEQFF | TGTGCCAGCAGTTTATCGCACGGAGCTCCCTACAATGAGCAGTTCTTC
TRBJ1-4 | TRBD1 | TRBV3-1/TRBV3-2 | CASSQQQGVVEKLFF | TGTGCCAGCAGCCAACAACAGGGGGTGGTAGAAAAACTGTTTTTT
TRBJ1-1 | NA | TRBV12-3/TRBV12-4 | CASRRDTEAFF | TGTGCCAGCCGGAGGGACACTGAAGCTTTCTTT
TRBJ2-1 | TRBD2 | TRBV30 | CAWSFGVAGATYNEQFF | TGTGCCTGGAGTTTCGGGGTAGCGGGAGCAACCTACAATGAGCAGTTCTTC
TRBJ1-4 | NA | TRBV5-1 | CASSPLGRGNEKLFF | TGCGCCAGCAGCCCGTTGGGGAGGGGGAATGAAAAACTGTTTTTT
TRBJ2-1 | TRBD2 | TRBV2 | CASRGGSSYNEQFF | TGTGCCAGCCGCGGGGGGAGCTCCTACAATGAGCAGTTCTTC
TRBJ2-3 | TRBD2 | TRBV30 | CAWSVSGGTDTQYF | TGTGCCTGGAGTGTTAGCGGGGGCACAGATACGCAGTATTTT
TRBJ2-7 | NA | TRBV7-2 | CASSLGASYEQYF | TGTGCCAGCAGCTTAGGGGCGAGCTACGAGCAGTACTTC
TRBJ2-3 | TRBD2 | TRBV7-2 | CASSLAAGTSGTDTQYF | TGTGCCAGCAGCTTAGCCGCCGGGACTAGCGGAACAGATACGCAGTATTTT
TRBJ1-1 | TRBD1 | TRBV28 | CASILWTGDNTEAFF | TGTGCCAGCATACTATGGACAGGGGACAACACTGAAGCTTTCTTT